This TCR beta chain was recorded in a study of cytomegalovirus exposure and HLA in healthy donors. Study-level points and caveats: According to a subsequent analysis, TCR clusters identified in the first cohort showed a tendency to co-occur across the 120 or so validation repertoires. Researchers catalogued under 200 TCR beta chains as cytomegalovirus-associated.

This CDR3 has 16 amino acids. V was cut by 3 bases and J by 1 base, with 12 bases left in between. Germline V lookup: CDR1 SGHVS, CDR2 FQNEAQ. Separate from the approximately 720-subject first cohort was the approximately 120-subject validation cohort, to which the donors belonged. As concerns this clone: Its antigen is currently unknown.

Here immunoSEQ multiplex PCR was the method, and the copy in TCRdb shows in-frame clones only, minus some. The sample has tens of thousands of clones, approximately 94% seen once. Sequencing was carried out using PBMCs. The sequence was obtained from a woman between 18 and 30 years old in good health and CMV-seropositive. The chain has TRBV7-8 and TRBJ2-2; D is possibly TRBD1 (6 bases). The CDR3 region is CASSFRGGGNTGELFF. Written as DNA, the CDR3 is TGTGCCAGCAGCTTCAGGGGCGGTGGGAACACCGGGGAGCTGTTTTTT.